These 16 T cell receptor beta chains share one sample of origin, sequenced in a study of blood T cell repertoires in COVID-19. The method was immunoSEQ multiplex PCR; TCRdb's version includes in-frame clones alone and lacks a portion of them. Among 200,000 to 300,000 clones listed, more than 75% were seen once. Sequencing was done on a sample of peripheral blood. The receptors here all came from a man aged 40-49 years who had recovered from COVID-19.

This chain connects TRBV2 to TRBJ2-7; possibly TRBD1 for D (6 bases). V shed 6 bases and J shed 0 bases, with 12 bases lying between them. Germline V gene data show CDR1 as SNHLY and CDR2 as FYNNEI. This CDR3 has 14 amino acids. In nucleotides, the CDR3 is TGTGCCAGCAGCCGACAGGTTCTCTCCTACGAGCAGTACTTC. This encodes CASSRQVLSYEQYF.

V gene TRBV5-4 combines with J gene TRBJ2-2; 15 bases map to TRBD2. Germline CDR1 reads SGHNT; CDR2 reads YYREEE (reference sequence). J lost 1 base, V lost 4 bases, and 2 bases had no gene match. The CDR3 sequence is 17 residues long. The CDR3 is CASSRGLAGGNTGELFF. CDR3 nucleotide sequence: TGTGCCAGCAGCCGGGGACTAGCGGGAGGGAACACCGGGGAGCTGTTTTTT.

The chain has TRBV29-1 and TRBJ2-1, with 7 bases matching TRBD2. The V and J ends lost 6 bases and 3 bases, in that order; junction bases with no gene match: 23. Per germline, CDR1 SQVTM and CDR2 ANQGSEA. The CDR3 has 19 amino acids. CDR3 nucleotide sequence: TGCAGCGTCCATGGGAGGATTGGGGTATCGCGGGAGAGCTACAATGAGCAGTTCTTC. Amino acid sequence: CSVHGRIGVSRESYNEQFF.

The chain couples TRBV10-2 to TRBJ1-2, with D perhaps TRBD1 (6 bases). V lost 4 bases and J lost 1, with 10 bases in between. From germline, CDR1 is WSHSY and CDR2 SAAADI. This CDR3 is built from 14 residues. The CDR3 loop reads CASSGQGINYGYTF. The CDR3 nucleotides are TGCGCCAGCAGTGGTCAGGGGATTAACTATGGCTACACCTTC.

J is TRBJ1-5 and V is TRBV6-6; D call uncertain. Trimming pared 7 bases from V and 7 bases from J, leaving 17 bases between. CDR3 size: 14 residues. Germline CDR1 is MNHNY and CDR2 is SVGAGI (reference sequence). The CDR3, as DNA: TGTGCCAGCATCGGGGATCGTAGTGAGCAGCCCCAGCATTTT. Translation: CASIGDRSEQPQHF.

This rearrangement joins TRBV15 to TRBJ1-6; 8 bases are shared with TRBD1. The CDR3 is 15 amino acids. Trimming cost V 0 bases and J 7 bases; bases outside gene matches: 2. CDR1 LNHNV and CDR2 YYDKDF come from the germline V gene (reference sequence). The CDR3, as DNA: TGTGCCACCAGCAGAGAAGACAGGGGAAATTCACCCCTCCACTTT. It is translated as CATSREDRGNSPLHF. Complete variable domain (other parts from reference TRBV15 and TRBJ1-6): DAMVIQNPRYQVTQFGKPVTLSCSQTLNHNVMYWYQQKSSQAPKLLFHYYDKDFNNEADTPDNFQSRRPNTSFCFLDIRSPGLGDTAMYLCATSREDRGNSPLHFGNGTRLTVT.

This chain joins TRBV5-4 and TRBJ1-6; the match to TRBD1 covers 7 bases. V gave up 0 bases and J gave up 7 bases; unmatched junction bases: 7. The CDR3 covers 16 residues. The germline V gene has CDR1 SGHNT and CDR2 YYREEE (reference sequence). The CDR3 protein is CASSLDPGGRNSPLHF. The CDR3 DNA reads as TGTGCCAGCAGCTTGGATCCAGGGGGACGGAATTCACCCCTCCACTTT.

The gene calls are TRBV19 and TRBJ1-1; D remains ambiguous. The V and J ends lost 2 bases and 3 bases respectively, with 10 bases between them. This CDR3 region has 14 residues. Looked up from germline, CDR1 is LNHDA and CDR2 is SQIVND (reference sequence). CDR3 in DNA: TGTGCCAGTAGTATACTGATCCGGGACACTGAAGCTTTCTTT. Its protein is CASSILIRDTEAFF.

This clone was seen more than once but under ten times. The rearrangement uses TRBV29-1 and TRBJ1-1, with 8 bases that match TRBD1. With V trimmed by 4 bases and J by 0 bases, 4 bases remained unmatched. The CDR3 sequence is 14 residues long. Germline V CDR1 and CDR2: SQVTM, ANQGSEA. The CDR3 sequence is CSVAAGQVNTEAFF. The CDR3 nucleotides read TGCAGCGTTGCGGCGGGACAGGTGAACACTGAAGCTTTCTTT.

The chain links TRBV30 to TRBJ2-7; TRBD1 matches 11 bases. This CDR3 has 13 residues. Unmatched junction bases numbered 3, after V lost 2 bases and J lost 6 bases. Germline assignment: CDR1 GTSNPN and CDR2 SVGIG (reference sequence). The CDR3 here is CAWSPDRGREQYF. The DNA of the CDR3 is TGTGCCTGGAGTCCGGACAGGGGGCGCGAGCAGTACTTC.

The sample holds a few counts of this clone. This chain links TRBV5-4 with TRBJ1-5; 7 nucleotides agree with TRBD1. The CDR3 sequence is 15 residues long. Germline assignment: CDR1 SGHNT and CDR2 YYREEE (reference sequence). Trimming cost V 3 bases and J 8 bases; bases outside gene matches: 11. The CDR3 region is CASSSNPDRAEPQHF. In DNA form, the CDR3 reads TGTGCCAGCAGCTCCAATCCAGACAGGGCCGAGCCCCAGCATTTT.

The chain recombines TRBV14 with TRBJ2-7, with D possibly TRBD2 on 6 matching bases. Trimming took off 1 base at V and 3 bases at J, with 25 bases between the two ends. The CDR3 loop spans 19 amino acids. Germline V gives CDR1 SGHDN, CDR2 FVKESK. The CDR3 DNA follows: TGTGCCAGCAGCCAAGCCCCGGGGGAGTTATGGCGGGGTGGCTACGAGCAGTACTTC. This translates into CASSQAPGELWRGGYEQYF. Combining the CDR3 with reference TRBV14 and TRBJ2-7 gives the whole variable domain EAGVTQFPSHSVIEKGQTVTLRCDPISGHDNLYWYRRVMGKEIKFLLHFVKESKQDESGMPNNRFLAERTGGTYSTLKVQPAELEDSGVYFCASSQAPGELWRGGYEQYFGPGTRLTVT.

This clone has only one observation. The rearrangement links TRBV27 to TRBJ2-3, with D possibly TRBD2 on 6 matching bases. Germline-derived CDR1 and CDR2 are MNHEY and SMNVEV (reference sequence). The length of the CDR3 is 17 residues. Trimming removed 5 bases from V and 2 bases from J, with 20 bases in between. The CDR3 is CASSPWDFQTDTDTQYF. Here the CDR3 DNA reads TGTGCCAGCAGTCCCTGGGACTTTCAAACGGACACAGATACGCAGTATTTT.

This chain joins TRBV28 and TRBJ1-2, with 10 bases fitting TRBD1. The CDR3 is 14 residues long. V dropped 5 bases and J dropped 4; count of bases not matched to a gene: 4. Germline V gene lookup returns CDR1 MDHEN and CDR2 SYDVKM. The CDR3 loop reads CASSGTGDRYGYTF. The CDR3 coding sequence is TGTGCCAGCAGTGGGACAGGGGACCGCTATGGCTACACCTTC.

This chain connects TRBV12-3 or TRBV12-4 to TRBJ1-1, with D hard to call. The CDR3 length is 13 residues. V was pared by 4 bases and J by 1 base, with 7 bases between. This CDR3 reads CASSWSENTEAFF. The CDR3 DNA is TGTGCCAGCAGTTGGAGTGAGAACACTGAAGCTTTCTTT.

This chain connects TRBV5-1 to TRBJ2-1; a possible D gene is TRBD1 (5 bases). This CDR3 contains 13 residues. V was trimmed by 3 bases and J by 8 bases, leaving 12 bases between them. Looked up from germline, CDR1 is SGHRS and CDR2 is YFSETQ. The DNA for the CDR3 is TGCGCCAGCAGCTGGGGCCTCTCTGATGAGCAGTTCTTC. This gives the protein CASSWGLSDEQFF.